This TCR beta chain was captured by sequencing in a study of shared clonotypes between healthy human individuals. The split of CD4+ cells yielded CD45RA+ naive and CD45RA-negative memory subsets. Study-level points and caveats: Clonotypes shared by all four sorted-subset donors had higher generation probabilities than non-shared clonotypes. A handful of donors showed sharing of around 5.3% of naive CD4 clonotypes. Donor clonotype sharing was expected to depend on sequencing depth.

Clones were sequenced by immunoSEQ multiplex PCR, and TCRdb holds only the in-frame ones, with some missing. The sample has about 2,500,000 clones, 85% to 95% seen once. Deletions cut 1 base from V and 2 bases from J, with 7 bases between. CDR1 SGHTA and CDR2 FQGTGA come from the germline V gene. The CDR3 has 14 amino acids. With regard to this clone: The antigen remains unidentified.

The sequencing input was naive CD4+ T cells sorted from blood. The subset is: CD45RA+ positively selected. The chain uses TRBV7-3 and TRBJ2-3, with no clear D. This clonotype was sampled from a man aged 18 to 30 in good health. The CDR3 protein is CASSLRLTTDTQYF. The CDR3 DNA sequence: TGTGCCAGCAGCTTAAGGCTTACCACAGATACGCAGTATTTT.